These 16 T cell receptor beta chains originate from one sample sequenced in a study of long-term antiretroviral therapy in people with HIV. The run of the v3.0 immunoSEQ assay was at survey level. Sequenced by immunoSEQ multiplex PCR; TCRdb stores in-frame clones only, minus some. The sample lists about 48,000 clones; about 80% were seen once. The sample consisted of unsorted PBMCs, taken 0.8 years after starting antiretroviral therapy. The receptors were gathered from a woman aged 18-29 years with HIV.

This chain joins TRBV5-5 and TRBJ2-3, with 8 bases lining up with TRBD2. Germline V CDR1 and CDR2: SGHKS, YYEKEE (reference sequence). Trimming removed 4 bases from V and 9 bases from J; junction bases left unmatched: 16. The CDR3 is made up of 16 amino acids. The CDR3 nucleotides read TGTGCCAGCAGCCCAATGCGGGGGGCCGAAACAAGGACGCAGTATTTT. It yields the protein CASSPMRGAETRTQYF.

Note on this clone: A read error may account for a junction end that differs from germline. The chain carries TRBV7-7 and TRBJ1-5, with D uncertain. The CDR3 has 13 residues. Germline V gene data show CDR1 as SSHAT and CDR2 as FNYEAQ (reference sequence). CDR3 region: CASSPTVGQPQHF. The DNA for the CDR3 is TGTGCTAGCAGCCCCACGGTGGGCCAGCCCCAGCATTTT.

This chain uses TRBV27 with TRBJ1-2; TRBD1 matches 9 bases. With V trimmed by 3 bases and J by 3 bases, 2 bases remained unmatched. This CDR3 is 14 amino acids long. CDR1 is MNHEY, CDR2 SMNVEV, per germline (reference sequence). CDR3 bases: TGTGCCAGCAGTTTGACAGGGGGGGACTATGGCTACACCTTC. Its translation: CASSLTGGDYGYTF.

This clone was detected a few times. The chain carries TRBV7-9 and TRBJ1-2; no clear D. The CDR3 is 11 residues long. Germline loops: CDR1 SEHNR, CDR2 FQNEAQ (reference sequence). Trimming cost V 4 bases and J 8 bases, with 8 bases left between them. For the CDR3, the DNA is TGTGCCAGCAGCTCCTCTGGGGGCTACACCTTC. This translates into CASSSSGGYTF. Supplemented by reference TRBV7-9 and TRBJ1-2, the full variable domain reads DTGVSQNPRHKITKRGQNVTFRCDPISEHNRLYWYRQTLGQGPEFLTYFQNEAQLEKSRLLSDRFSAERPKGSFSTLEIQRTEQGDSAMYLCASSSSGGYTFGSGTRLTVV.

This clone came up once. Relative to the germline gene, one junction end is altered; a read error may explain this. CDR3 bases: TGTGCCAGCAGCTTAGACTTAGGGTACTACAACGAGCAGTTCTTC. As protein: CASSLDLGYYNEQFF. The V gene is TRBV7-2, the J gene TRBJ2-1; unclear D gene. Germline V gene sequence: CDR1 SGHTA, CDR2 FQGNSA. The CDR3 loop spans 15 amino acids. Full variable domain (outside the CDR3, taken from reference TRBV7-2 and TRBJ2-1): GAGVSQSPSNKVTEKGKDVELRCDPISGHTALYWYRQSLGQGLEFLIYFQGNSAPDKSGLPSDRFSAERTGGSVSTLTIQRTQQEDSAVYLCASSLDLGYYNEQFFGPGTRLTVL.

J is TRBJ2-6 and V is TRBV5-6; D is undetermined. Germline V gives CDR1 SGHDT, CDR2 YYEEEE. The CDR3 length is 15 residues. Deletions cut 0 bases from V and 0 bases from J, with 4 bases between. The CDR3 nucleotides read TGTGCCAGCAGCTTGGAAGTCTCTGGGGCCAACGTCCTGACTTTC. It codes for CASSLEVSGANVLTF.

V gene TRBV7-3 combines with J gene TRBJ2-1; D is ambiguous. The CDR3 runs 15 residues. Trimming removed 1 base from V and 2 bases from J, with 9 bases in between. CDR1 and CDR2 (germline): SGHTA, FQGTGA. The CDR3 sequence is CASSLMLGTYNEQFF. The CDR3 region has the DNA TGTGCCAGCAGCTTAATGTTGGGGACCTACAATGAGCAGTTCTTC.

J is TRBJ2-7 and V is TRBV7-6; the D call may be TRBD1 or TRBD2 (5 bases each). Germline assignment: CDR1 SGHVS and CDR2 FNYEAQ. Trimming pared 5 bases from V and 0 bases from J, leaving 11 bases between. The length of the CDR3 is 14 residues. The CDR3 reads CASSPGTGSYEQYF. The CDR3 nucleotides read TGTGCCAGCAGCCCCGGGACGGGCTCCTACGAGCAGTACTTC.

The CDR3, as DNA: TGTGCCAGCAGTGAGGACCGTTTCGGAGATACGCAGTATTTT. The encoded protein is CASSEDRFGDTQYF. The chain employs TRBV25-1 and TRBJ2-3; D call uncertain. V lost 3 bases to trimming and J lost 5 bases, with 12 bases between them. The CDR3 loop spans 14 amino acids. In germline, CDR1 is MGHDK, CDR2 SYGVNS.

V is TRBV28 and J is TRBJ2-7; D is perhaps TRBD1 or TRBD2 (5 bases each). The CDR3 runs to 17 residues. Germline V lookup: CDR1 MDHEN, CDR2 SYDVKM. V lost 1 base to trimming and J lost 3 bases, with 19 bases between them. In DNA form, the CDR3 reads TGTGCCAGCAGTTTATTAGTCGGGGCAGGGCGCCTCTACGAGCAGTACTTC. Protein sequence: CASSLLVGAGRLYEQYF.

The chain combines TRBV27 with TRBJ1-2; 9 bases match TRBD1. The J segment lost 5 bases and the V segment lost 5 bases, leaving 6 bases of the junction unmatched. Germline loops: CDR1 MNHEY, CDR2 SMNVEV (reference sequence). The CDR3 runs to 14 residues. The CDR3 sequence is CASSITGGDYGYTF. DNA for the CDR3: TGTGCCAGCAGTATAACAGGGGGCGATTATGGCTACACCTTC.

The chain is built from TRBV28 and TRBJ2-3; 8 bases align to TRBD2. Germline V gives CDR1 MDHEN, CDR2 SYDVKM. The length of the CDR3 is 16 residues. The J segment lost 4 bases and the V segment lost 3 bases, leaving 9 bases of the junction unmatched. The CDR3 spells CASSLILAERSDTQYF. As DNA, the CDR3 is TGTGCCAGCAGTTTGATACTAGCGGAAAGGTCAGATACGCAGTATTTT.

The chain combines TRBV15 with TRBJ2-7; D possibly matches TRBD1 or TRBD2 (7 bases each). CDR3 length equals 15 residues. CDR1 is LNHNV, CDR2 YYDKDF, per germline (reference sequence). The V and J ends lost 0 bases and 2 bases respectively, with 11 bases between them. The CDR3 spells CATSRDRGGTYEQYF. The CDR3, as DNA: TGTGCCACCAGCAGAGACAGGGGGGGCACCTACGAGCAGTACTTC.

In this sample, this clone turned up a few times. V is TRBV10-1 and J is TRBJ2-2, with 8 bases aligning to TRBD1. The V and J ends lost 4 bases and 10 bases, in that order; junction bases with no gene match: 11. The CDR3 runs 15 residues. Looked up from germline, CDR1 is WNHNN and CDR2 is SYGVQD (reference sequence). CDR3 in amino acids: CASSAIVTGAEELFF. DNA of the CDR3: TGCGCCAGCAGTGCCATAGTGACAGGGGCGGAGGAGCTGTTTTTT.

The DNA of the CDR3 is TGTGCCAGCAGCTTAGGTTGGGGTATTCACTATGGCTACACCTTC. Translation gives CASSLGWGIHYGYTF. This sequence joins TRBV11-2 and TRBJ1-2; D gene uncertain. Trimming pared 1 base from V and 3 bases from J, leaving 12 bases between. This CDR3 is 15 amino acids long. Germline V gene sequence: CDR1 SGHAT, CDR2 FQNNGV.

The J gene is TRBJ1-5, the V gene TRBV7-9, with 10 bases that match TRBD1. The ends lost 5 bases at V and 7 bases at J; junction bases unmatched: 5. This CDR3 is 14 amino acids long. The germline V gene encodes CDR1 SEHNR and CDR2 FQNEAQ (reference sequence). The DNA for the CDR3 is TGTGCCAGCAGCCGGGACAGGGGTTTGCAGCCCCAGCATTTT. It is translated as CASSRDRGLQPQHF.